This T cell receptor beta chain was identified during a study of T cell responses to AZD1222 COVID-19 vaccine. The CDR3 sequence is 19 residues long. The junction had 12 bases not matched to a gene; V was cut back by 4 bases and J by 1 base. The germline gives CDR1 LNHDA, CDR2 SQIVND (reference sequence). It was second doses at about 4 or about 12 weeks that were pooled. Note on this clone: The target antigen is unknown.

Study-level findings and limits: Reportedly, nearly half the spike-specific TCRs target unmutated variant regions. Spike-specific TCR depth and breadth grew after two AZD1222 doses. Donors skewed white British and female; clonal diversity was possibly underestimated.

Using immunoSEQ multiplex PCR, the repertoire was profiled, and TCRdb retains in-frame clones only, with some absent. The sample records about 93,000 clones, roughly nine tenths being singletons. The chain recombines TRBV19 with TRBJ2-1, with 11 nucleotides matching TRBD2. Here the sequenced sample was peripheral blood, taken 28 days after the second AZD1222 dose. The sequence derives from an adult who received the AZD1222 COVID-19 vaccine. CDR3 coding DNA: TGTGCCAGTAGTAGGATGACTAGCGGGATAACCAGTTCCTACAATGAGCAGTTCTTC. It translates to CASSRMTSGITSSYNEQFF.